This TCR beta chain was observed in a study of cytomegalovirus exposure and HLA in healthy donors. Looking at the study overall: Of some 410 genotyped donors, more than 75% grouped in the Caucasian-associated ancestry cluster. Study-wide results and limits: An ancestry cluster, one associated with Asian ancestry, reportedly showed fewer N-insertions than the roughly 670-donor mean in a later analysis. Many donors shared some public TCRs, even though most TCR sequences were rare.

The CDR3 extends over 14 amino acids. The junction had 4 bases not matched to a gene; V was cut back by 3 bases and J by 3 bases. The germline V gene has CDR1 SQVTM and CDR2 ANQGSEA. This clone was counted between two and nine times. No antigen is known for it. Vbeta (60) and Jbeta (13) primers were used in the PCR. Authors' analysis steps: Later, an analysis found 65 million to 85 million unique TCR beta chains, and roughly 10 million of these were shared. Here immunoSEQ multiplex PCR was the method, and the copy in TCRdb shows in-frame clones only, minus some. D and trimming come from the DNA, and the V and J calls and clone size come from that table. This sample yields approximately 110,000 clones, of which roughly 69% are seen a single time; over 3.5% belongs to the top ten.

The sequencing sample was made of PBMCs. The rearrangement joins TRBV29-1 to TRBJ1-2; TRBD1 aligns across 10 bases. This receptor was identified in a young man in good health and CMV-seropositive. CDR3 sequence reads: CSVDLGTGDYGYTF. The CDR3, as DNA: TGCAGCGTTGACCTCGGGACAGGGGACTATGGCTACACCTTC.